This paragraph covers one T cell receptor beta chain sequence. 13 Jbeta primers and 60 Vbeta primers were used for the PCR. Some clones are missing from TCRdb's copy, which holds only in-frame ones; the method was immunoSEQ multiplex PCR. The table records under 200,000 clones, around 77% of them present only once. The sample is drawn from a study of cytomegalovirus exposure and HLA in healthy donors. Germline V lookup: CDR1 SGHNT, CDR2 YYREEE (reference sequence). The CDR3 has 15 residues. With 2 bases removed from V and 2 bases from J, the gap between germline ends came to 12 bases. The specimen was PBMCs. The J gene is TRBJ2-3, the V gene TRBV5-4; D may be TRBD1 (5 bases). This TCR derives from a female donor in good health and CMV-seronegative. DNA of the CDR3: TGTGCCAGCAGCTTCCTGGGGCATCCCACAGATACGCAGTATTTT. It translates to CASSFLGHPTDTQYF.